This TCR beta chain was captured by sequencing in a study of control samples from healthy donors and cancer patients. Only in-frame clones appear in the TCRdb table, and some are missing; sequencing was by immunoSEQ multiplex PCR. Among approximately 170,000 clones listed, about 91% were seen once. The CDR3 totals 15 residues. CDR1 and CDR2 (germline): GTSNPN, SVGIG (reference sequence). Trimming stripped 5 bases from V and 7 bases from J, with 18 bases between. The sequence came from a woman in her 30s in good health. This rearrangement joins TRBV30 to TRBJ1-6, with a weak D call TRBD1 (6 bases). Sequenced input: blood. The CDR3 reads CAWGLDSTSNSPLHF. CDR3 in DNA: TGTGCCTGGGGACTGGACAGTACCTCCAATTCACCCCTCCACTTT.